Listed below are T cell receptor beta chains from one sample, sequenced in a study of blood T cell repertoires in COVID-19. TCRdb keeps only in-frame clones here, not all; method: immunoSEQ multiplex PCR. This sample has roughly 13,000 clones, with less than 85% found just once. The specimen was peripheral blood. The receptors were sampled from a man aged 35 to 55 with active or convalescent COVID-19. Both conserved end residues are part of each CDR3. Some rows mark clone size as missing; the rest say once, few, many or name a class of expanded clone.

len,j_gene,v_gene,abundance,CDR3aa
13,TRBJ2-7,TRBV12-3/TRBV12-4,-,CASSLTGTYEQYF
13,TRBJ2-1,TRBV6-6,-,CASGQGRYNEQFF
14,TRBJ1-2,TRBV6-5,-,CASSYRGLLGGYTF
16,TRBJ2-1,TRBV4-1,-,CASSQYSGGAYNEQFF
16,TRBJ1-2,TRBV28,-,CASSTTGGGDNYGYTF
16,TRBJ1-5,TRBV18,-,CASSRGQGASDQPQHF
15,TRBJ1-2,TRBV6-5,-,CASTKDGGTADGYTF
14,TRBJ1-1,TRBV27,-,CASSLTGDGTEAFF
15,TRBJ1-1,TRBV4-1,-,CASSRTHTPNTEAFF
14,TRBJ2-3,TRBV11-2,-,CASSLNRDTDTQYF
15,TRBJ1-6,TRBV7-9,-,CASLRAGSYNSPLHF
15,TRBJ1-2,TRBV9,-,CASSVSLGENVGYTF
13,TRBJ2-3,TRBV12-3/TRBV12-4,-,CASSTSSVDTQYF
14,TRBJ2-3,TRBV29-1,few,CSVGTGAHTDTQYF
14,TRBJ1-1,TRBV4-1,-,CASSQGRQTGEAFF
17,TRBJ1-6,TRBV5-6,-,CASSLAGRSSYNSPLHF
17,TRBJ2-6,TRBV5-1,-,CASSLEYSLSGANVLTF
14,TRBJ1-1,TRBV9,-,CASSGGRGNTEAFF
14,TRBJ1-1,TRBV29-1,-,CSVEASAGRTEAFF
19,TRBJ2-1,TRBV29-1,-,CSVRGQGDLRHYSNNEQFF
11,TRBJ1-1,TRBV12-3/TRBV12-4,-,CASSFGAGAFF
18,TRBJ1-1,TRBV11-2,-,CASSSLPQGRGLNTEAFF
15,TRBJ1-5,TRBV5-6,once,CASSLGPTVNQPQHF
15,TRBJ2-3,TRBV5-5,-,CASSLAQGLMNTQYF
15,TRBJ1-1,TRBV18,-,CASSSAGARDTEAFF
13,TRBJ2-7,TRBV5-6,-,CASSFTGMGEQYF
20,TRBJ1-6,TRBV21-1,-,CASSRGQGAKGSSYNSPLHF
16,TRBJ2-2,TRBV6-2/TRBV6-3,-,CASSGRLAGDTGELFF
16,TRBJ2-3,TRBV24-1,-,CATSDPRDTRTDTQYF
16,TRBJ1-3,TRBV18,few,CASSREQGAPGNTIYF
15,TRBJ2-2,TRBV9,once,CASSVTIPAGGELFF
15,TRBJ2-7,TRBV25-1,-,CASSDSGQGIIEQYF
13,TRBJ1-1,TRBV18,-,CASSPNGGEEAFF
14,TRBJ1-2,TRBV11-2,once,CASSLTTGSYGYTF
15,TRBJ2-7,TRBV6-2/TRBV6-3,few,CASSYGPGDSYEQYF
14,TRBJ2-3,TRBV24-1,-,CATSDPTGTDTQYF
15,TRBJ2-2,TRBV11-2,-,CASSLVRGRAGELFF
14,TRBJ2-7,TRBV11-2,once,CASSLRQGEDEQYF
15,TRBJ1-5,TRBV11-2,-,CASSSRTGGNQPQHF
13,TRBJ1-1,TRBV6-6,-,CASNPLSGLGAFF
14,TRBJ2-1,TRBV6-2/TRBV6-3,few,CASSYSGGLNEQFF
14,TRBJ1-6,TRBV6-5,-,CASSYEIRNSPLHF
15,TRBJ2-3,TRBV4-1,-,CASSQETASTDTQYF